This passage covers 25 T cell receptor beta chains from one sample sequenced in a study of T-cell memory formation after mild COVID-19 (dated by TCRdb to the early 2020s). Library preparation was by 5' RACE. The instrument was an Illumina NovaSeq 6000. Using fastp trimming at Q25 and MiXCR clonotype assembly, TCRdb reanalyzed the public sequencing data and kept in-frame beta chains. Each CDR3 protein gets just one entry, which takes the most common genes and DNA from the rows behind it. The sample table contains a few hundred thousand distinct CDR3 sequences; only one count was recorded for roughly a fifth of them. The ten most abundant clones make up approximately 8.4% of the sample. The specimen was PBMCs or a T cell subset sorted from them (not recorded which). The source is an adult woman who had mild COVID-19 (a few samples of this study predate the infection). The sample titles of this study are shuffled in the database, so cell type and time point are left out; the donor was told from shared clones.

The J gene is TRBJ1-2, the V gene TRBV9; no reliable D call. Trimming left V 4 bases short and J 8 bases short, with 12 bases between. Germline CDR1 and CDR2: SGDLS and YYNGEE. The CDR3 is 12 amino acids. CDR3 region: CASSQLAWGYTF. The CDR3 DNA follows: TGTGCCAGCAGCCAGCTAGCCTGGGGCTACACCTTC.

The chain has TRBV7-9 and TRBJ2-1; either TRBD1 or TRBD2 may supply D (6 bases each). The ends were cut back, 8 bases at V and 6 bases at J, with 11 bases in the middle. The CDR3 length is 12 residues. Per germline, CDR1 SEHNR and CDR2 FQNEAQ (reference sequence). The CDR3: CASGGPSNEQFF. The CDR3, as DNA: TGTGCCAGCGGGGGGCCTTCCAATGAGCAGTTCTTC. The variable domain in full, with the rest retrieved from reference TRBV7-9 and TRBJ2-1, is DTGVSQNPRHKITKRGQNVTFRCDPISEHNRLYWYRQTLGQGPEFLTYFQNEAQLEKSRLLSDRFSAERPKGSFSTLEIQRTEQGDSAMYLCASGGPSNEQFFGPGTRLTVL.

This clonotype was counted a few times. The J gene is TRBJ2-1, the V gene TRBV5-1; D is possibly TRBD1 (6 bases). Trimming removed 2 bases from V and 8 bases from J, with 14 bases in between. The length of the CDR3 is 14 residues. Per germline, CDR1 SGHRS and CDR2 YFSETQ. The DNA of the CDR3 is TGCGCCAGCAGCTTATGGACAGCTGGGGATGAGCAGTTCTTC. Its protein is CASSLWTAGDEQFF.

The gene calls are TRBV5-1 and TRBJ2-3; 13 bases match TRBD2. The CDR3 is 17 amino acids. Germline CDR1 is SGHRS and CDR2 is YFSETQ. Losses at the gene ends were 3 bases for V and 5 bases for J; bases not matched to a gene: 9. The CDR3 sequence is CASSSYGTSGVGDTQYF. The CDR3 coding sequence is TGCGCCAGCAGCTCATACGGGACTAGCGGGGTTGGAGATACGCAGTATTTT.

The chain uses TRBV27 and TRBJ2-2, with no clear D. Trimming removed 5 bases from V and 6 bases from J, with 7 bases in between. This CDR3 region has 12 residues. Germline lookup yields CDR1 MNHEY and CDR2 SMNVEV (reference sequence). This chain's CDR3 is CASSPQAGELFF. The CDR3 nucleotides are TGTGCCAGCAGTCCCCAGGCCGGGGAGCTGTTTTTT.

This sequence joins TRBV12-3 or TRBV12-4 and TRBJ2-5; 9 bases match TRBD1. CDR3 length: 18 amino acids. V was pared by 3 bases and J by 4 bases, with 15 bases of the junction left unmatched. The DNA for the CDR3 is TGTGCCAGCAGTTTGGCCGCCCCGGGACAGGGATGGGGAGAGACCCAGTACTTC. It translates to CASSLAAPGQGWGETQYF.

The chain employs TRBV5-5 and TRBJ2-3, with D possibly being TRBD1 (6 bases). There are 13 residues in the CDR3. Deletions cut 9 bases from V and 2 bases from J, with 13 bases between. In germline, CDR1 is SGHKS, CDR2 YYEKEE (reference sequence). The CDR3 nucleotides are TGTGCCACCAGGACAGAATTCACAGATACGCAGTATTTT. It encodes CATRTEFTDTQYF.

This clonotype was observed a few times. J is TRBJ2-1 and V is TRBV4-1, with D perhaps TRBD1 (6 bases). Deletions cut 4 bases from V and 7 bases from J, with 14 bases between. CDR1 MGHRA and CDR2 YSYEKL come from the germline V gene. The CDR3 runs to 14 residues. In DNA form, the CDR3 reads TGCGCCAGCAGCCCCTCGTCAGGGACAAATGAGCAGTTCTTC. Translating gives CASSPSSGTNEQFF.

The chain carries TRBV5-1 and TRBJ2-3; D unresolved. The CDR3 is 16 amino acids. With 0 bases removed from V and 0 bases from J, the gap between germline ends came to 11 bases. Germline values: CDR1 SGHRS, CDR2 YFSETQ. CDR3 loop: CASSLASTLSTDTQYF. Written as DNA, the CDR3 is TGCGCCAGCAGCTTGGCGTCCACCCTTAGCACAGATACGCAGTATTTT.

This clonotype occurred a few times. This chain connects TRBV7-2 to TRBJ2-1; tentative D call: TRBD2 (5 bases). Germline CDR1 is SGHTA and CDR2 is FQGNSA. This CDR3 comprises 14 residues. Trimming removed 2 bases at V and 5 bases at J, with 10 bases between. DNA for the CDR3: TGTGCCAGCAGCTTACGTAGCGTCCACAATGAGCAGTTCTTC. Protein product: CASSLRSVHNEQFF.

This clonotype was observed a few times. CDR3 sequence (DNA): TGCAGCGCTTTACGGCGGAATACGCAGTATTTT. Translation gives CSALRRNTQYF. The chain carries TRBV20-1 and TRBJ2-3; no reliable D call. There are 11 residues in the CDR3. CDR1 and CDR2 from the germline V gene are DFQATT and SNEGSKA (reference sequence).

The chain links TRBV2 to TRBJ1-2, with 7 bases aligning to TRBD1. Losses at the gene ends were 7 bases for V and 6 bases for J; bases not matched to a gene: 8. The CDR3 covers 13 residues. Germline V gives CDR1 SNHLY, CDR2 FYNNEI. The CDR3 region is CASTATGWDGYTF. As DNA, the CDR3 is TGTGCCAGCACCGCGACAGGGTGGGATGGCTACACCTTC.

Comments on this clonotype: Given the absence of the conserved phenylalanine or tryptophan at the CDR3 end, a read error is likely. CDR3 protein: CAWSVDRGPLNEQFL. Written as DNA, the CDR3 is TGTGCCTGGAGTGTTGACAGGGGCCCCTTGAATGAGCAGTTCTTA. V is TRBV30 and J is TRBJ2-1, with 8 bases matching TRBD1. V shed 0 bases, J shed 7 bases, and the junction held 8 bases outside the gene matches. This CDR3 is 15 amino acids long. CDR1 is GTSNPN, CDR2 SVGIG, per germline (reference sequence).

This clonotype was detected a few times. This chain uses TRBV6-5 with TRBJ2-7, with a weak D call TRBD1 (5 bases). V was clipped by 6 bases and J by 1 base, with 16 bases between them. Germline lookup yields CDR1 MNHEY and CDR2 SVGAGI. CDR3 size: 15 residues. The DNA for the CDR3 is TGTGCCAGCAGACCCGACAGAGCTTATTCCTACGAGCAGTACTTC. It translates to CASRPDRAYSYEQYF.

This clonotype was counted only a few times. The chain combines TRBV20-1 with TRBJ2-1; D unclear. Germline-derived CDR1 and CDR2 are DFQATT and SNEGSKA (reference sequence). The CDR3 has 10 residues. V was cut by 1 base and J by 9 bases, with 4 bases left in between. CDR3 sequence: CSARGGEQFF. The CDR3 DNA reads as TGCAGTGCTAGAGGAGGTGAGCAGTTCTTC.

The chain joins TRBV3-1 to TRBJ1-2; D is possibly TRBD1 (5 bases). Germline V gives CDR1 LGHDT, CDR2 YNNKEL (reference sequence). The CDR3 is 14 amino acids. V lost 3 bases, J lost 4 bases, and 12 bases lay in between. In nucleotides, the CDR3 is TGTGCCAGCAGCCACCGGGACCCCGTCTATGGCTACACCTTC. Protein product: CASSHRDPVYGYTF.

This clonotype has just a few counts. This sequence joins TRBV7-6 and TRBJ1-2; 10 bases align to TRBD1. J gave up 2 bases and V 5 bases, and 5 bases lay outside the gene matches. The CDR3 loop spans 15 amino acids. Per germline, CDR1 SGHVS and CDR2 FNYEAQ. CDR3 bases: TGTGCCAGCAGCCCCACGGGACAGGGGAACTATGGCTACACCTTC. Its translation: CASSPTGQGNYGYTF.

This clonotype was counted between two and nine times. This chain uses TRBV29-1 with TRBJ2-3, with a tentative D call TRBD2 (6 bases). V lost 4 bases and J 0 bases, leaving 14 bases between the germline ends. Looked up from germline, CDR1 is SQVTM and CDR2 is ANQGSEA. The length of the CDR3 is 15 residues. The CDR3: CSVVPLATSTDTQYF. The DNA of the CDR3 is TGCAGCGTTGTACCCCTAGCGACCAGCACAGATACGCAGTATTTT.

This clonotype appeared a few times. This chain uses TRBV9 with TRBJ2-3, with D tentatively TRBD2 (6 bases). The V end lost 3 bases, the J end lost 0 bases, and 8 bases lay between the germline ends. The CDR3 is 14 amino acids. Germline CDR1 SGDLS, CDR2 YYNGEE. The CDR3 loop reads CASSAGTSTDTQYF. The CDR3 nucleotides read TGTGCCAGCAGCGCGGGGACTAGCACAGATACGCAGTATTTT.

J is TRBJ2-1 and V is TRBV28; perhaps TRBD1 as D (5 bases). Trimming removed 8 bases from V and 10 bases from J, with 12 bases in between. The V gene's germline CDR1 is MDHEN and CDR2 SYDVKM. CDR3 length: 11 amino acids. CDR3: CASVGAREQFF. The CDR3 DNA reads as TGTGCCAGCGTTGGGGCTCGCGAGCAGTTCTTC.

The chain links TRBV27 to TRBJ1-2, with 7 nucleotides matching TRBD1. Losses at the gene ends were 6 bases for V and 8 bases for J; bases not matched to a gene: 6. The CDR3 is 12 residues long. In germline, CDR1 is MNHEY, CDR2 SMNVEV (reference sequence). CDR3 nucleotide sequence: TGTGCCAGCAGGACGACAGGGAACGGCTACACCTTC. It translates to CASRTTGNGYTF.

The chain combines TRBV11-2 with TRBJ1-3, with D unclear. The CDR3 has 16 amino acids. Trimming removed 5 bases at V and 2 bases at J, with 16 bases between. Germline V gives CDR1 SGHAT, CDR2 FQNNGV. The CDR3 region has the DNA TGTGCCAGCAGCCTAACTATGAGGAAGACTGGAAACACCATATATTTT. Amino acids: CASSLTMRKTGNTIYF.

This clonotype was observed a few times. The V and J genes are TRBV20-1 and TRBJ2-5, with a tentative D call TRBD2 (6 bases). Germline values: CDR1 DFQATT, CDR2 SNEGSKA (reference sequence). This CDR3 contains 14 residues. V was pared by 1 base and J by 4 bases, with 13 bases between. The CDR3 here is CSARGPTSTETQYF. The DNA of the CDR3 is TGCAGTGCTAGAGGGCCGACTAGTACAGAGACCCAGTACTTC.

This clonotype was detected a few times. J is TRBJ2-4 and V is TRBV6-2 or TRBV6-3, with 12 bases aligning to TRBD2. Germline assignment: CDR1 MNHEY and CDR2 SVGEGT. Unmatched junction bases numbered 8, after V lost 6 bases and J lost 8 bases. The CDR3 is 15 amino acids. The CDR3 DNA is TGTGCCAGCAGCCCACCTAGCGGGAGGGGTGACATTCAGTACTTC. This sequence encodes CASSPPSGRGDIQYF.

CDR3 bases: TGCGCCAGCAGCCAATCAGCTCTGGCTCCCGCCTACGAGCAGTACTTC. Its protein is CASSQSALAPAYEQYF. The rearrangement joins TRBV4-3 to TRBJ2-7; D gene uncertain. Per germline, CDR1 LGHNA and CDR2 YSLEER. The CDR3 sequence is 16 residues long. The ends were cut back, 2 bases at V and 2 bases at J, with 16 bases in the middle.